This passage covers 6 T cell receptor beta chains from one sample sequenced in a study of shared clonotypes between healthy human individuals. Generated by immunoSEQ multiplex PCR, the TCRdb table keeps only in-frame clones and is missing some. The data contain over a million clones, about 75% of them seen just once; the ten biggest clones take up nearly 1.5%. Sequencing was done on a sample of memory CD4+ T cells sorted from blood. The subset here: CD45RA-negative fraction. The source is a man younger than 35 in good health.

CDR3 residues: CASSDPRGQVQPQHF. The CDR3 DNA follows: TGTGCCAGCAGTGACCCGCGGGGGCAGGTTCAGCCCCAGCATTTT. The rearrangement uses TRBV6-6 and TRBJ1-5; the D gene is possibly TRBD1 (6 bases). In germline, CDR1 is MNHNY, CDR2 SVGAGI (reference sequence). Between the trimmed V and J ends, which lost 5 bases and 6 bases, there was a span of 17 bases. CDR3 length equals 15 residues.

The chain couples TRBV11-3 to TRBJ2-3; D is unresolved. The germline V and J ends were trimmed by 3 bases and 2 bases, with 12 bases remaining between them. Germline V gene lookup returns CDR1 SGHNT and CDR2 YENEEA. The CDR3 loop spans 15 amino acids. The CDR3 DNA reads as TGTGCCAGCAGCTTGGGCGCCGACGACACAGATACGCAGTATTTT. It encodes CASSLGADDTDTQYF.

Details on this clone: Just one base apart from a much larger clone, this may be a read error. V gene TRBV5-6 combines with J gene TRBJ2-5; perhaps D is TRBD1 or TRBD2 (5 bases each). The DNA end favors TRBJ2-7, so the J call may be wrong. Germline CDR1 reads SGHDT; CDR2 reads YYEEEE. The length of the CDR3 is 14 residues. CDR3: CASSFAGSSYEQYF. As DNA, the CDR3 is TGTGCCAGCAGCTTCGCAGGGAGCTCCTACGAGCAGTACTTC.

This rearrangement joins TRBV7-6 to TRBJ2-1; tentatively, D is TRBD1 (5 bases). V was clipped by 2 bases and J by 8 bases, with 10 bases between them. CDR1 SGHVS and CDR2 FNYEAQ come from the germline V gene. The CDR3 runs 13 residues. The CDR3 spells CASSLRKGDEQFF. CDR3 bases: TGTGCCAGCAGCTTAAGGAAAGGGGATGAGCAGTTCTTC.

The J gene is TRBJ2-5, the V gene TRBV2; TRBD2 matches 12 bases. The CDR3 has 15 residues. Unmatched junction bases numbered 4, after V lost 3 bases and J lost 5 bases. The germline V gene encodes CDR1 SNHLY and CDR2 FYNNEI. The CDR3 protein is CASSDPGLAGETQYF. The CDR3, as DNA: TGTGCCAGCAGTGATCCGGGACTAGCGGGCGAGACCCAGTACTTC. Variable domain in full (rest from reference TRBV2 and TRBJ2-5): EPEVTQTPSHQVTQMGQEVILRCVPISNHLYFYWYRQILGQKVEFLVSFYNNEISEKSEIFDDQFSVERPDGSNFTLKIRSTKLEDSAMYFCASSDPGLAGETQYFGPGTRLLVL.

The rearrangement joins TRBV18 to TRBJ2-1, with TRBD2 matching over 11 bases. The CDR3 length is 16 residues. J gave up 2 bases and V 4 bases, and 4 bases lay outside the gene matches. Germline V gene lookup returns CDR1 KGHSH and CDR2 LQKENI. For the CDR3, the DNA is TGTGCCAGCTCACTCAGGGGACTAGCGGCCTACAATGAGCAGTTCTTC. It is translated as CASSLRGLAAYNEQFF.